Described below is a single T cell receptor beta chain sequence and its context. Its antigen remains unidentified. The source of the sample is a study of T cell responses to AZD1222 COVID-19 vaccine. Regarding the study as a whole: Spike-wide coverage was observed for vaccine-associated CD4 TCRs, with dominant responses at 160-218 and 743-854.

The method was immunoSEQ multiplex PCR; TCRdb's version includes in-frame clones alone and lacks a portion of them. The data contain 100,000 to 150,000 clones, less than 95% of them singletons. The CDR3 has 16 amino acids. Trimming shortened V by 5 bases and J by 6 bases, and 20 bases separated the two germline ends. Germline V gene sequence: CDR1 SEHNR, CDR2 FQNEAQ (reference sequence). The chain has TRBV7-9 and TRBJ2-1, with D perhaps matching TRBD1 (6 bases). The receptor was derived from an adult in good health. Sample: peripheral blood, taken on day 0 of AZD1222 vaccination. DNA for the CDR3: TGTGCCAGCAGCCCACTTAGAGCAGGGGTGGGCAATGAGCAGTTCTTC. Translation gives CASSPLRAGVGNEQFF.